This is a list of T cell receptor beta chains from one sample in a study of blood T cell repertoires in COVID-19. TCRdb's copy holds only in-frame clones and misses some; the assay was immunoSEQ multiplex PCR. The table includes 150,000 to 250,000 clones, approximately 85% detected once. Sequenced sample: PBMCs or T cells enriched from blood (not recorded which). Receptor source: a man aged 40-50 years who had recovered from COVID-19. Both conserved end residues are part of each CDR3. The D gene is left open where the match is weak. The listing skips clone size in some rows; elsewhere it reads once, few, many or a size class.

>TRBV25-1|TRBJ2-1|.|.
CASSPGLSTGVHNEQFF
TGTGCCAGCAGCCCGGGGTTGTCGACGGGAGTCCACAATGAGCAGTTCTTC
>TRBV7-8|TRBJ2-5|.|TRBD2
CASTPQRGDRETQYF
TGTGCCAGCACCCCGCAGCGGGGGGATCGGGAGACCCAGTACTTC
>TRBV27|TRBJ2-2|.|TRBD2
CASSLEREAPPGELFF
TGTGCCAGCAGTTTAGAGCGGGAGGCCCCCCCCGGGGAGCTGTTTTTT
>TRBV4-3|TRBJ1-4|.|TRBD1
CASSQDRDRGGLGEKLFF
TGCGCCAGCAGCCAAGACCGGGACAGGGGTGGGCTCGGTGAAAAACTGTTTTTT
>TRBV19|TRBJ1-1|.|.
CAILNPPTVTTEAFF
TGTGCCATCCTTAATCCCCCGACAGTTACGACTGAAGCTTTCTTT
>TRBV28|TRBJ1-2|few|TRBD1
CASVRTGVYGYTF
TGTGCCAGCGTTAGGACAGGGGTCTATGGCTACACCTTC
>TRBV12-3/TRBV12-4|TRBJ2-3|.|TRBD2
CASRWTSGRTQYF
TGTGCCAGCAGATGGACTAGCGGGCGGACGCAGTATTTT
>TRBV29-1|TRBJ2-3|.|TRBD1
CSVDGQGAGDTQYF
TGCAGCGTTGACGGACAGGGGGCCGGAGATACGCAGTATTTT
>TRBV7-7|TRBJ1-1|few|.
CASSLFRGTEAFF
TGTGCTAGCAGCTTATTCCGGGGTACTGAAGCTTTCTTT
>TRBV4-1|TRBJ2-3|.|.
CASSTKLHTDTQYF
TGCGCCAGCAGCACCAAGTTACACACAGATACGCAGTATTTT
>TRBV5-1|TRBJ2-1|few|TRBD1
CASSSDRVGNEQFF
TGCGCCAGCAGCTCCGACAGGGTAGGTAATGAGCAGTTCTTC
>TRBV9|TRBJ1-5|.|.
CASSVGAQDDQPQHF
TGTGCCAGCAGCGTAGGGGCACAGGATGATCAGCCCCAGCATTTT
>TRBV5-3|TRBJ2-3|.|TRBD1
CARSYYLGRDRGGTDTQYF
TGTGCCAGAAGTTACTACCTAGGCCGGGACAGGGGCGGCACAGATACGCAGTATTTT
>TRBV6-2/TRBV6-3|TRBJ1-2|.|.
CASSQPLGLQMGYTF
TGTGCCAGCAGTCAACCCTTGGGACTCCAAATGGGCTACACCTTC